A single sample gave rise to the 3 T cell receptor beta chains below, sequenced in a study of blood T cell repertoires in COVID-19. Some clones are missing from TCRdb's copy, which holds only in-frame ones; the method was immunoSEQ multiplex PCR. The data contain approximately 94,000 clones, about 90% of them singletons. Sequencing was performed on peripheral blood. These receptors originate from a woman in her 50s in a cohort sampled during active COVID-19.

The V and J genes are TRBV9 and TRBJ2-3; TRBD1 matches 9 bases. CDR3 size: 15 residues. Germline V lookup: CDR1 SGDLS, CDR2 YYNGEE. The V segment lost 4 bases and the J segment 3 bases; nucleotides outside the gene matches: 6. In DNA, the CDR3 is TGTGCCAGCAGCCAAGACAGGGGGTGGACAGATACGCAGTATTTT. Its protein product is CASSQDRGWTDTQYF.

J is TRBJ2-7 and V is TRBV6-5; 8 bases map to TRBD1. J was trimmed by 1 base and V by 6 bases; bases with no gene match: 5. The CDR3 contains 14 residues. Germline CDR1 reads MNHEY; CDR2 reads SVGAGI. Here the CDR3 reads CASRDGQGSYEQYF. CDR3 coding DNA: TGTGCCAGCAGGGATGGACAGGGTTCCTACGAGCAGTACTTC.

The chain recombines TRBV3-1 (or the pseudogene TRBV3-2) with TRBJ2-5; TRBD2 aligns across 7 bases. The V gene's germline CDR1 is LGHDT and CDR2 YNNKEL (reference sequence). The J segment lost 2 bases and the V segment lost 8 bases, leaving 5 bases of the junction unmatched. The CDR3 runs 13 residues. The CDR3 is CASGAGLQETQYF. CDR3 DNA sequence: TGTGCCAGCGGAGCGGGACTACAAGAGACCCAGTACTTC.